The present T cell receptor (beta chain) was sequenced within a study of radiotherapy plus CTLA-4 blockade in lung cancer. Study in general: Objective responses arose in roughly 18% of patients, and 31% experienced disease control.

Those patients who had chemo-refractory metastatic non-small-cell lung cancer were given focal radiation along with CTLA-4 blockade through ipilimumab. CDR1 MNHNY and CDR2 SVGAGI come from the germline V gene (reference sequence). V gave up 4 bases and J gave up 2 bases; unmatched junction bases: 7. The CDR3 is 16 amino acids. This table comes from immunoSEQ multiplex PCR, and its TCRdb copy is limited to in-frame clones, with some not included. This repertoire shows tens of thousands of clones, about three quarters found once; its top ten account for 2% to 2.5%. As regards this clone: What it binds is unknown.

Study-level results: Interferon-beta and early blood T cell clone dynamics reportedly predicted response best. There was expansion of tumor-derived TCR clones in blood after radiotherapy plus ipilimumab.

The TCR originated in a human donor with non-small cell lung cancer whose response to radiotherapy plus ipilimumab could not be evaluated. The chain couples TRBV6-6 to TRBJ1-2, with 10 bases matching TRBD1. The sequenced sample was peripheral blood, obtained from a patient treated with radiotherapy plus ipilimumab. The CDR3 loop is CASSSPGQGPNYGYTF. Here the CDR3 DNA reads TGTGCCAGCAGTTCCCCGGGACAGGGGCCCAACTATGGCTACACCTTC.